This TCR beta chain was obtained from a study of CD8 T cells in ankylosing spondylitis. Study conclusions and caveats: What seemed typical of ankylosing spondylitis blood was a TCR beta motif built from under 10 highly homologous variants.

Germline CDR1 is SGHAT and CDR2 is FQNNGV. V was pared by 8 bases and J by 4 bases, with 6 bases of the junction left unmatched. The CDR3 is made up of 14 amino acids. MiXCR, applied by TCRdb to the 5' RACE reads, yields one record per CDR3 protein. The repertoire holds almost 400,000 distinct CDR3 sequences, with 20% to 25% as singletons. As concerns this clonotype: Its antigen is not known.

Sequencing used blood, either unsorted or a sorted T cell fraction (not recorded which). This TCR was sampled from a male donor with ankylosing spondylitis. The V and J genes are TRBV11-2 and TRBJ2-1, with 9 bases matching TRBD1. The CDR3 protein is CASERDRVYNEQFF. As DNA, the CDR3 is TGTGCCAGCGAGCGGGACAGGGTTTACAATGAGCAGTTCTTC.